These 12 T cell receptor beta chains originate from one sample sequenced in a study of shared T cell receptors in the human thymus. This table comes from immunoSEQ multiplex PCR, and its TCRdb copy is limited to in-frame clones, with some not included. The sample shows about 380,000 clones, roughly 94% of them seen only once. Sequencing was performed on thymocytes. The receptors were sampled from a human donor.

V gene TRBV6-5 combines with J gene TRBJ1-2, with 8 bases that match TRBD1. V gave up 5 bases and J gave up 8 bases; unmatched junction bases: 10. CDR1 is MNHEY and CDR2 is SVGAGI in the germline V gene. This CDR3 comprises 14 residues. CDR3 sequence reads: CASSQGDRNGGYTF. The CDR3 nucleotides are TGTGCCAGCAGTCAAGGGGACAGGAATGGAGGCTACACCTTC.

The chain combines TRBV6-4 with TRBJ2-1, with 13 positions matching TRBD2. V lost 3 bases, J lost 4 bases, and 0 bases stayed unmatched. CDR1 and CDR2 from the germline V gene are MRHNA and SNTAGT. The CDR3 consists of 15 residues. This CDR3 reads CASSEGLAGYNEQFF. Here the CDR3 DNA reads TGTGCCAGCAGTGAGGGACTAGCGGGATACAATGAGCAGTTCTTC.

This sequence joins TRBV30 and TRBJ1-3; D remains ambiguous. V was trimmed by 3 bases and J by 0 bases, leaving 12 bases between them. Germline-derived CDR1 and CDR2 are GTSNPN and SVGIG (reference sequence). This CDR3 has 15 amino acids. CDR3 residues: CAWRGTSYSGNTIYF. The CDR3 DNA sequence: TGTGCCTGGAGAGGAACTTCGTACTCTGGAAACACCATATATTTT.

This clone was recorded only once. V and J are TRBV6-1 and TRBJ1-2; D gene unclear. CDR3 size: 11 residues. Trimming pared 7 bases from V and 8 bases from J, leaving 11 bases between. CDR1 and CDR2 from the germline V gene are MNHNS and SASEGT. CDR3: CASMVTWGYTF. CDR3 DNA: TGTGCCAGCATGGTCACTTGGGGCTACACCTTC.

The chain couples TRBV5-1 to TRBJ2-1; 11 bases match TRBD2. This CDR3 region has 21 residues. Germline V lookup: CDR1 SGHRS, CDR2 YFSETQ. V lost 4 bases and J lost 0; bases outside the gene matches: 18. The CDR3 loop is CASSPGNEGTSGRSSYNEQFF. The CDR3 region has the DNA TGCGCCAGCAGCCCCGGGAACGAGGGGACTAGCGGACGAAGCTCCTACAATGAGCAGTTCTTC. Full variable domain (missing parts from reference TRBV5-1 and TRBJ2-1): KAGVTQTPRYLIKTRGQQVTLSCSPISGHRSVSWYQQTPGQGLQFLFEYFSETQRNKGNFPGRFSGRQFSNSRSEMNVSTLELGDSALYLCASSPGNEGTSGRSSYNEQFFGPGTRLTVL.

V and J are TRBV5-1 and TRBJ2-4; maybe TRBD1 (5 bases). In germline, CDR1 is SGHRS, CDR2 YFSETQ. Trimming stripped 3 bases from V and 8 bases from J, with 15 bases between. This CDR3 contains 14 residues. Here the CDR3 reads CASSYPRQGDIQYF. CDR3 in DNA: TGCGCCAGCAGCTACCCACGGCAAGGGGACATTCAGTACTTC.

The chain uses TRBV27 and TRBJ2-7, with TRBD2 as a possible D gene (5 bases). Germline V lookup: CDR1 MNHEY, CDR2 SMNVEV (reference sequence). This CDR3 has 13 amino acids. Trimming shortened V by 8 bases and J by 4 bases, and 15 bases separated the two germline ends. In DNA form, the CDR3 reads TGTGCCAGCTCTGAGGACTCCGCATACGAGCAGTACTTC. The encoded protein is CASSEDSAYEQYF.

The rearrangement joins TRBV7-8 to TRBJ2-3; possible D gene TRBD2, 6 bases. V lost 1 base and J 3 bases, leaving 11 bases between the germline ends. The germline V gene has CDR1 SGHVS and CDR2 FQNEAQ. CDR3 length equals 15 residues. CDR3 in amino acids: CASSLGLGYTDTQYF. CDR3 bases: TGTGCCAGCAGCTTAGGACTAGGGTATACAGATACGCAGTATTTT.

The chain has TRBV10-1 and TRBJ2-1, with TRBD2 identical over 7 bases. The CDR3 is made up of 15 amino acids. V was clipped by 3 bases and J by 3 bases; unmatched bases: 5. CDR1 is WNHNN, CDR2 SYGVQD, per germline (reference sequence). The CDR3 DNA sequence: TGCGCCAGCAGTGAACTGGGGGAGGGCTACAATGAGCAGTTCTTC. Protein sequence: CASSELGEGYNEQFF.

This rearrangement joins TRBV5-4 to TRBJ1-1; D uncertain. The CDR3 is 17 residues long. Germline CDR1 SGHNT, CDR2 YYREEE (reference sequence). V lost 0 bases and J lost 1, with 16 bases in between. CDR3 amino acids: CASSLEGRLPKNTEAFF. The CDR3 nucleotides read TGTGCCAGCAGCTTGGAGGGCCGGCTACCGAAGAACACTGAAGCTTTCTTT.

The chain uses TRBV5-1 and TRBJ2-3, with D perhaps matching TRBD1 or TRBD2 (5 bases each). V gave up 1 base and J gave up 2 bases, with 20 bases separating them. The CDR3 length is 18 residues. CDR1 SGHRS and CDR2 YFSETQ come from the germline V gene. The CDR3 coding sequence is TGCGCCAGCAGCTTGATAAGATTGACCCGAGGGACCACAGATACGCAGTATTTT. Its translation: CASSLIRLTRGTTDTQYF.

The chain combines TRBV4-2 with TRBJ2-7; 8 nucleotides match TRBD2. CDR1 LGHNA and CDR2 YNFKEQ come from the germline V gene. V gave up 0 bases and J gave up 2 bases; unmatched junction bases: 15. The CDR3 covers 19 residues. This chain's CDR3 is CASSQDGAEGSSGPYEQYF. In DNA form, the CDR3 reads TGTGCCAGCAGCCAAGATGGGGCCGAGGGTTCTAGCGGGCCCTACGAGCAGTACTTC.